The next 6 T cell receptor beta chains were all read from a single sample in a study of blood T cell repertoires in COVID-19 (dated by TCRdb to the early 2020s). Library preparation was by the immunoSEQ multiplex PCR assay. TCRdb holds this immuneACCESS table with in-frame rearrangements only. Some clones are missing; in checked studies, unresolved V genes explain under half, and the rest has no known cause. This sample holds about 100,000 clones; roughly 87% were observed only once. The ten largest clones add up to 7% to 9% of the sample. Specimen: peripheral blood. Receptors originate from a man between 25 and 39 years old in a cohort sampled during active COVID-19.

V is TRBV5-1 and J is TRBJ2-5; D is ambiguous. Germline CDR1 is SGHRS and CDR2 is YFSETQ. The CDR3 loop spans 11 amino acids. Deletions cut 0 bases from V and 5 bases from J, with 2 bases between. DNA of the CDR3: TGCGCCAGCAGCTTGGCGGAGACCCAGTACTTC. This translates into CASSLAETQYF.

The CDR3 nucleotides read TGTGCCAGCATCGGTACAGCTTCTGGCTACACCTTC. Translating gives CASIGTASGYTF. The J gene is TRBJ1-2, the V gene TRBV6-6; D is unclear. The CDR3 sequence is 12 residues long. Germline CDR1 MNHNY, CDR2 SVGAGI (reference sequence). V lost 7 bases and J lost 7, with 13 bases in between.

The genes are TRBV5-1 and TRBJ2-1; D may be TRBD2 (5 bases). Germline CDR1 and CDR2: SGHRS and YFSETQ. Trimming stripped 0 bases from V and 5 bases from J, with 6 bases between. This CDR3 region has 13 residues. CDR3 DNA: TGCGCCAGCAGCTTGGTGGGAGACAATGAGCAGTTCTTC. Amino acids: CASSLVGDNEQFF.

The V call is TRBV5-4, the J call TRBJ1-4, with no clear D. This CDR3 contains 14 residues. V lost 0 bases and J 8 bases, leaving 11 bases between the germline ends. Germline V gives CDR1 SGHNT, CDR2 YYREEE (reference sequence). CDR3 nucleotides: TGTGCCAGCAGCTTGGCGGGGATTGAGGAAAAACTGTTTTTT. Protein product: CASSLAGIEEKLFF.

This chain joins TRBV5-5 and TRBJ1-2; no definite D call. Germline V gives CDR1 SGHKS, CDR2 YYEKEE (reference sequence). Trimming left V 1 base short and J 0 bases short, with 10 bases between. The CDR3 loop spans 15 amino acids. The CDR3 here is CASSLNSFPNYGYTF. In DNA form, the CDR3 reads TGTGCCAGCAGCTTGAACAGCTTCCCTAACTATGGCTACACCTTC.

CDR3 DNA sequence: TGTGCCAGCAGTGAGCAGGGGGCGATTGGGTCCGGGGAGCTGTTTTTT. This translates into CASSEQGAIGSGELFF. This chain links TRBV6-1 with TRBJ2-2; 8 bases align to TRBD1. The CDR3 extends over 16 amino acids. The ends lost 3 bases at V and 6 bases at J; junction bases unmatched: 9. Germline V gives CDR1 MNHNS, CDR2 SASEGT.